The 6 T cell receptor beta chains below all came from one sample that was sequenced in a study of shared clonotypes between healthy human individuals. Using immunoSEQ multiplex PCR, the repertoire was profiled, and TCRdb retains in-frame clones only, with some absent. Among approximately 2.5 million clones, approximately 93% were seen once, and the ten largest hold 0.36%. What was sequenced was naive CD4+ T cells from PBMCs. Subset in this sample: CD45RA+ positively selected. All receptors derive from a man younger than 35 in good health. Some clones in this sample may be carry-over from other donors' samples.

The chain employs TRBV27 and TRBJ2-7; TRBD1 matches at 11 bases. The CDR3 contains 15 residues. The germline V gene has CDR1 MNHEY and CDR2 SMNVEV (reference sequence). V shed 5 bases and J 2 bases; nucleotides not matched to a gene: 5. The CDR3: CASSGGTGGTYEQYF. The CDR3 DNA is TGTGCCAGCAGTGGCGGGACAGGGGGAACCTACGAGCAGTACTTC.

About this clone itself: Other DNA sequences in this specimen translate into the identical CDR3. The gene calls are TRBV6-1 and TRBJ2-6, with D perhaps TRBD2 (6 bases). The CDR3 length is 15 residues. Germline V gives CDR1 MNHNS, CDR2 SASEGT. Trimming removed 6 bases from V and 0 bases from J, with 9 bases in between. The DNA for the CDR3 is TGTGCCAGCAGGGAGGGTCGCTCTGGGGCCAACGTCCTGACTTTC. It encodes CASREGRSGANVLTF.

The V and J genes are TRBV29-1 and TRBJ1-3, with D perhaps matching TRBD1 (5 bases). Trimming took off 7 bases at V and 4 bases at J, with 11 bases between the two ends. The germline gives CDR1 SQVTM, CDR2 ANQGSEA. CDR3 length: 12 residues. CDR3: CSARGQGNTIYF. The CDR3 DNA is TGCAGCGCAAGGGGCCAAGGAAACACCATATATTTT.

The genes are TRBV6-1 and TRBJ2-7, with a possible D match to TRBD1 (6 bases). Trimming stripped 2 bases from V and 6 bases from J, with 11 bases between. CDR1 MNHNS and CDR2 SASEGT come from the germline V gene. The CDR3 is 13 residues long. CDR3 sequence (DNA): TGTGCCAGCAGTGAACCAGACAGGAGCGAGCAGTACTTC. Its protein product is CASSEPDRSEQYF.

Details on this clone: The sample has other DNA sequences that encode this CDR3 too. The V gene is TRBV2, the J gene TRBJ2-5; D may match TRBD1 or TRBD2 (5 bases each). The V end lost 6 bases, the J end lost 1 base, and 9 bases lay between the germline ends. The germline gives CDR1 SNHLY, CDR2 FYNNEI. The CDR3 totals 13 residues. This CDR3 is CASSGAVQETQYF. The CDR3, as DNA: TGTGCCAGCAGCGGGGCAGTCCAAGAGACCCAGTACTTC.

In its sample, this clone was seen once. The CDR3 DNA reads as TGCAGTGCCCACAGCGAAACCCAGTACTTC. This translates into CSAHSETQYF. This chain joins TRBV20-1 and TRBJ2-5; D ambiguous. V lost 6 bases and J lost 8, with 10 bases in between. Germline CDR1 reads DFQATT; CDR2 reads SNEGSKA (reference sequence). The CDR3 length is 10 residues.